The 15 T cell receptor beta chains below come from one sample, sequenced in a study of cytomegalovirus exposure and HLA in healthy donors (TCRdb year 2017). The library was made by the immunoSEQ multiplex PCR assay. For the multiplex PCR, a mixture combining 60 forward primers for TCR Vbeta segments and 13 reverse primers for TCR Jbeta segments was used. TCRdb re-hosts the immuneACCESS table, in-frame sequences only. Its copies lack some clones; in the studies checked, an unresolved V gene accounts for under half of them, and the cause for the rest is not known. The sample table holds some 130,000 clones, of which approximately 80% were seen once. The leading ten clones occupy approximately 2% of the sample. The sequenced sample was PBMCs. The origin of the receptors is a man between 18 and 29 years old in good health and CMV-seronegative.

V is TRBV30 and J is TRBJ1-3; D is undetermined. The germline V gene encodes CDR1 GTSNPN and CDR2 SVGIG (reference sequence). V was pared by 0 bases and J by 0 bases, with 6 bases between. The CDR3 loop spans 14 amino acids. CDR3 in amino acids: CAWSVSSSGNTIYF. CDR3 sequence (DNA): TGTGCCTGGAGTGTGAGTAGCTCTGGAAACACCATATATTTT.

V is TRBV4-2 and J is TRBJ2-1; 10 bases are shared with TRBD2. The germline V gene has CDR1 LGHNA and CDR2 YNFKEQ. The CDR3 loop spans 15 amino acids. The V gene end was trimmed by 7 bases and the J gene end by 2 bases; junction bases not matched to a gene: 5. The CDR3 DNA sequence: TGTGCCAGCACCCAGCGGGAGGGCGCCTACAATGAGCAGTTCTTC. Translating it yields CASTQREGAYNEQFF.

V and J are TRBV11-2 and TRBJ2-7; 10 positions agree with TRBD2. The germline gives CDR1 SGHAT, CDR2 FQNNGV. CDR3 length: 18 amino acids. V lost 5 bases, J lost 5 bases, and 18 bases stayed unmatched. Here the CDR3 DNA reads TGTGCCAGCAGCGCGGGCAGGGTAGCGGGAGGATGGGGCCACGAGCAGTACGTC. This gives the protein CASSAGRVAGGWGHEQYV.

The chain couples TRBV11-2 to TRBJ2-5, with 9 bases that match TRBD2. This CDR3 is built from 15 residues. Germline CDR1 SGHAT, CDR2 FQNNGV. The junction had 9 bases not matched to a gene; V was cut back by 6 bases and J by 4 bases. CDR3 nucleotide sequence: TGTGCCAGCAGGCCGACTAGCGGAGTGTCAGAGACCCAGTACTTC. It translates to CASRPTSGVSETQYF.

The CDR3 nucleotides read TGTGCCAGCAGCTTAGATAACGGACAGCTTAACTATGGCTACACCTTC. Its translation: CASSLDNGQLNYGYTF. The V call is TRBV11-2, the J call TRBJ1-2; D might be TRBD1 (6 bases). The CDR3 consists of 16 residues. Germline loops: CDR1 SGHAT, CDR2 FQNNGV. Between the trimmed V and J ends, which lost 0 bases and 1 base, there was a span of 12 bases.

The V and J genes are TRBV11-2 and TRBJ2-3, with a possible D match to TRBD2 (5 bases). Deletions cut 5 bases from V and 4 bases from J, with 16 bases between. Germline loops: CDR1 SGHAT, CDR2 FQNNGV. The CDR3 is 15 amino acids. The CDR3 region has the DNA TGTGCCAGCAGCCGGCCGGGAAACGAGCCAGATACGCAGTATTTT. Its protein product is CASSRPGNEPDTQYF.

This chain uses TRBV7-3 with TRBJ2-1, with 7 bases fitting TRBD2. The CDR3 consists of 15 residues. The V gene end was trimmed by 6 bases and the J gene end by 3 bases; junction bases not matched to a gene: 8. CDR1 and CDR2 (germline): SGHTA, FQGTGA. The CDR3 is CASRLTSLNYNEQFF. CDR3 DNA sequence: TGTGCCAGCAGATTGACTAGCCTTAACTACAATGAGCAGTTCTTC.

This sequence joins TRBV28 and TRBJ2-6, with 7 bases fitting TRBD2. CDR3 size: 17 residues. Germline values: CDR1 MDHEN, CDR2 SYDVKM. Trimming at V came to 1 base and at J to 2 bases, leaving 5 bases not matched to a gene. The CDR3 DNA sequence: TGTGCCAGCAGTTTATCCTGGGGAGGGCCTGGGGCCAACGTCCTGACTTTC. This sequence encodes CASSLSWGGPGANVLTF. Together with reference TRBV28 and TRBJ2-6, the CDR3 gives the full variable domain: DVKVTQSSRYLVKRTGEKVFLECVQDMDHENMFWYRQDPGLGLRLIYFSYDVKMKEKGDIPEGYSVSREKKERFSLILESASTNQTSMYLCASSLSWGGPGANVLTFGAGSRLTVL.

The chain links TRBV11-2 to TRBJ2-1; 7 bases are a match to TRBD2. J gave up 12 bases and V 2 bases, and 16 bases lay outside the gene matches. This CDR3 spans 16 amino acids. Per germline, CDR1 SGHAT and CDR2 FQNNGV. The CDR3: CASSLLTGGRAQGQFF. The CDR3 DNA sequence: TGTGCCAGCAGCTTACTTACGGGAGGCCGAGCTCAAGGGCAGTTCTTC.

This clone has a single count. The chain is built from TRBV6-4 and TRBJ2-3; no clear D gene. The germline V and J ends were trimmed by 2 bases and 3 bases, with 6 bases remaining between them. CDR1 MRHNA and CDR2 SNTAGT come from the germline V gene. The CDR3 runs to 13 residues. CDR3 in DNA: TGTGCCAGCAGTGACCTCCAGACAGATACGCAGTATTTT. The encoded protein is CASSDLQTDTQYF.

This chain links TRBV13 with TRBJ2-3; a possible D gene is TRBD2 (5 bases). CDR3 length: 13 residues. Germline CDR1 PRHDT, CDR2 FYEKMQ (reference sequence). The V gene lost 5 bases and the J gene lost 6 bases, with 12 bases spanning the gap. As DNA, the CDR3 is TGTGCCAGCAGCGCCATATCGGGGGATACGCAGTATTTT. Translated: CASSAISGDTQYF.

The rearrangement joins TRBV5-1 to TRBJ1-1, with TRBD1 as a possible D gene (6 bases). Germline V CDR1 and CDR2: SGHRS, YFSETQ. V lost 5 bases to trimming and J lost 5 bases, with 16 bases between them. The length of the CDR3 is 14 residues. CDR3 sequence: CASSNQGSWTEAFF. As DNA, the CDR3 is TGCGCCAGCAGTAATCAGGGGTCTTGGACTGAAGCTTTCTTT.

The CDR3, as DNA: TGTGCCAGCCATCCCGGGACTAGCGGACACGAGCAGTACTTC. Protein sequence: CASHPGTSGHEQYF. This chain joins TRBV2 and TRBJ2-7; 11 positions agree with TRBD2. The CDR3 spans 14 residues. The V gene end was trimmed by 8 bases and the J gene end by 5 bases; junction bases not matched to a gene: 8. Germline V lookup: CDR1 SNHLY, CDR2 FYNNEI.

The genes are TRBV6-5 and TRBJ2-1; the match to TRBD2 covers 7 bases. CDR1 and CDR2 (germline): MNHEY, SVGAGI. The CDR3 has 15 amino acids. Unmatched junction bases numbered 5, after V lost 6 bases and J lost 0 bases. The CDR3 coding sequence is TGTGCCAGCAGACTAGCGAGGACCTCCTACAATGAGCAGTTCTTC. It yields the protein CASRLARTSYNEQFF.

Turning to this clone: The same CDR3 also results from other DNA sequences found in this sample. J is TRBJ1-1 and V is TRBV5-1; D is ambiguous. Trimming cost V 0 bases and J 1 base, with 7 bases left between them. This CDR3 is built from 14 residues. The germline gives CDR1 SGHRS, CDR2 YFSETQ. The CDR3 coding sequence is TGCGCCAGCAGCTTGGGAGCTGCGAACACTGAAGCTTTCTTT. Encoded protein: CASSLGAANTEAFF.